This record concerns one T cell receptor beta chain sequence. Priming of first-strand cDNA relied on TRAV- and TRBV-specific primers (covering alpha and beta chains). Amplification of TCRs used a constant-region primer and V-primer adapter for around 20 PCR cycles. TCRdb itself ran the reads through MiXCR, one entry per CDR3 protein. The sample yields 9,500 to 14,000 distinct CDR3 sequences, more than 55% seen once. The CDR3 covers 14 residues. Unmatched junction bases numbered 4, after V lost 2 bases and J lost 7 bases. In germline, CDR1 is SGHKS, CDR2 YYEKEE (reference sequence). The data stem from a study of low-dose radiotherapy and immunotherapy resistance in tumors. Study-level background: Every two weeks, the protocol called for intravenous cyclophosphamide at 200 mg/m2. It was given one day before each radiation and immunotherapy administration. Every day for four cycles from cycle 1 day 1, patients took 300 mg of oral aspirin.

It was nivolumab, ipilimumab, aspirin, low-dose cyclophosphamide and low-dose radiotherapy that donors received. The J gene is TRBJ1-1, the V gene TRBV5-5, with TRBD1 matching over 11 bases. The receptor was derived from a human donor with advanced metastatic prostate, ovarian, gallbladder or colorectal cancer (not recorded which). This table probably holds off-target reads from a library built for another chain. CDR3 sequence: CASSFGQGANEAFF. The DNA of the CDR3 is TGTGCCAGCAGCTTCGGACAGGGGGCTAATGAAGCTTTCTTT.